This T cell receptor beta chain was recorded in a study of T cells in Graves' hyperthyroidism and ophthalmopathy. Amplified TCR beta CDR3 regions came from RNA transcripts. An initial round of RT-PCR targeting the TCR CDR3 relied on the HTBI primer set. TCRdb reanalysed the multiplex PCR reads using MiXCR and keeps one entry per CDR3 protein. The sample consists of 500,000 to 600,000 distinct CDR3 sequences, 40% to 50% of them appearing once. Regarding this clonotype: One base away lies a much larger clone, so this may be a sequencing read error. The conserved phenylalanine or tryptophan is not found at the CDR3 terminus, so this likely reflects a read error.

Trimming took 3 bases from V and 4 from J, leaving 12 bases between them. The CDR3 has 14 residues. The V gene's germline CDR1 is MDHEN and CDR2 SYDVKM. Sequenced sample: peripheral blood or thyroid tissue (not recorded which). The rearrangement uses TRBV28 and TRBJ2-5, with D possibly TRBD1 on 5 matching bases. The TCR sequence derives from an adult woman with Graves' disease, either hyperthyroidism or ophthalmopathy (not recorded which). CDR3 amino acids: CASSLFRVGETQYS. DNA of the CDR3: TGTGCCAGCAGTTTGTTCAGGGTGGGAGAGACCCAGTACTCC.